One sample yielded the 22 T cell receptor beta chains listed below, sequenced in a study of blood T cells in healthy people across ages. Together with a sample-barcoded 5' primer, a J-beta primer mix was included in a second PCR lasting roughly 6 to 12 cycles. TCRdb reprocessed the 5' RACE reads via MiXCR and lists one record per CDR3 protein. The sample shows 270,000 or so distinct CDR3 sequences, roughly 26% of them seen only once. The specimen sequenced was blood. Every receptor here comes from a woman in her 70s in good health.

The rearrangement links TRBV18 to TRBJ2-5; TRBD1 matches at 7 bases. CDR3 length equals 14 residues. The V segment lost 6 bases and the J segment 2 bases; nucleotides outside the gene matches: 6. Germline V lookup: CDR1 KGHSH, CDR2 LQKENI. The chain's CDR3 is CASSPQTGQETQYF. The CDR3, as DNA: TGTGCCAGCTCCCCCCAGACAGGGCAAGAGACCCAGTACTTC.

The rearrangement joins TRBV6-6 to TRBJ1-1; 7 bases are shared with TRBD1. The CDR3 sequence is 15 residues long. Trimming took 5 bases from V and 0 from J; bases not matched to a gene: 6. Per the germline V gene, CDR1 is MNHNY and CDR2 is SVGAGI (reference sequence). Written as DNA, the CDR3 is TGTGCCAGCAGTATTTGGGACAGCATGAACACTGAAGCTTTCTTT. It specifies CASSIWDSMNTEAFF.

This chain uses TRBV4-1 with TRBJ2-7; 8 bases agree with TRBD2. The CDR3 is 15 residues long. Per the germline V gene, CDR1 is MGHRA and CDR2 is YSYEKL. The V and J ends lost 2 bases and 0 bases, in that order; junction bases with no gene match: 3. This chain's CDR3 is CASSQQREFSYEQYF. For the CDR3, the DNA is TGCGCCAGCAGCCAACAGCGGGAGTTCTCCTACGAGCAGTACTTC.

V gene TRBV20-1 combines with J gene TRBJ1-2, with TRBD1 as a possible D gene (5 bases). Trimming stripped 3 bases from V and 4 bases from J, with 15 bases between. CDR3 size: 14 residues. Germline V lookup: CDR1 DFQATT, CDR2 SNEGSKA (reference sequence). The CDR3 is CSASKMGRTYGYTF. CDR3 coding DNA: TGCAGTGCTAGCAAAATGGGACGGACCTATGGCTACACCTTC.

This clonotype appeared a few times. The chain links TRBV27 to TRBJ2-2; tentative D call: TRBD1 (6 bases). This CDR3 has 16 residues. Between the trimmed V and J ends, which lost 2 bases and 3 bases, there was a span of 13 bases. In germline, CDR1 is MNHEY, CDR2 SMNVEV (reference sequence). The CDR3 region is CASSLGMDRDTGELFF. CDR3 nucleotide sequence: TGTGCCAGCAGTTTAGGAATGGACAGAGACACCGGGGAGCTGTTTTTT.

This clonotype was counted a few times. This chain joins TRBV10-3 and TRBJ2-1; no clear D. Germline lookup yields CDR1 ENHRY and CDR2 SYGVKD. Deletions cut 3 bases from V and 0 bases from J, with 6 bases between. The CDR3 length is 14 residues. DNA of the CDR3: TGTGCCATCAGTGACGGCAGCTCCTACAATGAGCAGTTCTTC. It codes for CAISDGSSYNEQFF.

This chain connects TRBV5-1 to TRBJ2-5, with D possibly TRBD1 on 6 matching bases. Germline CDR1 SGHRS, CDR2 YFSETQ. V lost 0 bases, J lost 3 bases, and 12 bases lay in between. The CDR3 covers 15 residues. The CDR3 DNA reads TGCGCCAGCAGCTTGGCCCCTCGGACAGAAGAGACCCAGTACTTC. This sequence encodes CASSLAPRTEETQYF.

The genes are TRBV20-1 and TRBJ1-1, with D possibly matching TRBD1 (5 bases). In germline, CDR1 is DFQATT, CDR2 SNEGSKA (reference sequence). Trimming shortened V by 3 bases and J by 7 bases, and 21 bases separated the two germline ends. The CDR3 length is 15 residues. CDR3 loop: CSARSGQPNRGEAFF. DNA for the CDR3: TGCAGTGCTAGGTCTGGACAACCCAACAGAGGTGAAGCTTTCTTT.

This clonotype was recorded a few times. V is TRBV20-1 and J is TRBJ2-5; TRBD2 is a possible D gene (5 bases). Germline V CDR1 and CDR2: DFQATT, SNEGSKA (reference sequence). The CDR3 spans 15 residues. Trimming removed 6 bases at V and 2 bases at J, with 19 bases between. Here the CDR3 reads CSAPNPGWEQETQYF. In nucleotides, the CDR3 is TGCAGTGCCCCTAACCCAGGCTGGGAGCAAGAGACCCAGTACTTC.

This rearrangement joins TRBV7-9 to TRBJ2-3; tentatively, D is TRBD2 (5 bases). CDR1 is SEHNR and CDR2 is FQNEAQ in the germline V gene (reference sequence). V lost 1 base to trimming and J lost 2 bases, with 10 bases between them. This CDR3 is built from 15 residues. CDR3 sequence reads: CASSLDGIHTDTQYF. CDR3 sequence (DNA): TGTGCCAGCAGCTTAGACGGGATCCACACAGATACGCAGTATTTT. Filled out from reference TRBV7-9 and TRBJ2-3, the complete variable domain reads DTGVSQNPRHKITKRGQNVTFRCDPISEHNRLYWYRQTLGQGPEFLTYFQNEAQLEKSRLLSDRFSAERPKGSFSTLEIQRTEQGDSAMYLCASSLDGIHTDTQYFGPGTRLTVL.

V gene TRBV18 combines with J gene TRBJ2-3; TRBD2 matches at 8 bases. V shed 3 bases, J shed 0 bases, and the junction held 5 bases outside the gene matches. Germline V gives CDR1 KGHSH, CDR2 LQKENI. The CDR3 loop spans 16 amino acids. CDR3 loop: CASSPGSGDSTDTQYF. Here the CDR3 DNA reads TGTGCCAGCTCACCCGGTAGCGGGGATAGCACAGATACGCAGTATTTT.

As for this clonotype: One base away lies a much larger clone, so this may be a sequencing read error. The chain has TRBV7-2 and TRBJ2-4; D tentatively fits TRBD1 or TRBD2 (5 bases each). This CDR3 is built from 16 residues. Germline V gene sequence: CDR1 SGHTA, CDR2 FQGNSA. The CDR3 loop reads CASSLDRGLAKNIQCF. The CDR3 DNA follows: TGTGCCAGCAGCTTAGATCGGGGCCTAGCCAAAAACATTCAGTGCTTC.

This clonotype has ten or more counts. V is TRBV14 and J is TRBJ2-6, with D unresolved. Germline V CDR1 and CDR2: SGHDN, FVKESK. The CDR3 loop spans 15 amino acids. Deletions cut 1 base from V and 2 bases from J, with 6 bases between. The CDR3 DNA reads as TGTGCCAGCAGCCAAGTAGGAACTGGGGCCAACGTCCTGACTTTC. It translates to CASSQVGTGANVLTF. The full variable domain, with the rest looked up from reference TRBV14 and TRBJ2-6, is EAGVTQFPSHSVIEKGQTVTLRCDPISGHDNLYWYRRVMGKEIKFLLHFVKESKQDESGMPNNRFLAERTGGTYSTLKVQPAELEDSGVYFCASSQVGTGANVLTFGAGSRLTVL.

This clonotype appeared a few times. The chain's CDR3 is CASSQPDRDEETQYF. The CDR3 bases are TGCGCCAGCAGCCAACCGGACAGGGATGAAGAGACCCAGTACTTC. The V call is TRBV4-1, the J call TRBJ2-5; TRBD1 matches at 8 bases. The germline V gene encodes CDR1 MGHRA and CDR2 YSYEKL. There are 15 residues in the CDR3. The V gene end was trimmed by 2 bases and the J gene end by 3 bases; junction bases not matched to a gene: 5.

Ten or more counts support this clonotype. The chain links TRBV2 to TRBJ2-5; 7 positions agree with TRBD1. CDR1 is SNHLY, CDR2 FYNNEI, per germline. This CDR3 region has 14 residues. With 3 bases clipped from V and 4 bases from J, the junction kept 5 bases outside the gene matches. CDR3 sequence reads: CASSETGMVETQYF. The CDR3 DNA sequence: TGTGCCAGCAGTGAGACAGGGATGGTAGAGACCCAGTACTTC.

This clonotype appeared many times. This CDR3 reads CSSGGHQETQYF. The CDR3 coding sequence is TGCAGCTCTGGAGGCCATCAAGAGACCCAGTACTTC. V is TRBV29-1 and J is TRBJ2-5; D may be TRBD2 (5 bases). Germline loops: CDR1 SQVTM, CDR2 ANQGSEA. This CDR3 comprises 12 residues. V dropped 8 bases and J dropped 2 bases, with 12 bases sitting between them.

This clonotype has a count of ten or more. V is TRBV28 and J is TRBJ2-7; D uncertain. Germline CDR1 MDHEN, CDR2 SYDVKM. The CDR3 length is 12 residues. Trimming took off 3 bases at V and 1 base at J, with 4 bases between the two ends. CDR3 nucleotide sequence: TGTGCCAGCAGTTTTGGTTCCTACGAGCAGTACTTC. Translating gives CASSFGSYEQYF.

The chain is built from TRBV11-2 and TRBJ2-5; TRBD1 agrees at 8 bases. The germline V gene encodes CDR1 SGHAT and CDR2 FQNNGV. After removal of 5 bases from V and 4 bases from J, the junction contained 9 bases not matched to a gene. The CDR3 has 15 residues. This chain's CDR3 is CASSTRQGLGETQYF. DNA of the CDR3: TGTGCCAGCAGCACCCGACAGGGGTTGGGAGAGACCCAGTACTTC.

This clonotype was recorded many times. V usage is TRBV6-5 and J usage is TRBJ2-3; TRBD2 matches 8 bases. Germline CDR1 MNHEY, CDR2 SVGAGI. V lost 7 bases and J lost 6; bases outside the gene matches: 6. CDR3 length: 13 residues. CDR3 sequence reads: CASMASGSDTQYF. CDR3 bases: TGTGCCAGCATGGCCAGCGGGAGTGATACGCAGTATTTT.

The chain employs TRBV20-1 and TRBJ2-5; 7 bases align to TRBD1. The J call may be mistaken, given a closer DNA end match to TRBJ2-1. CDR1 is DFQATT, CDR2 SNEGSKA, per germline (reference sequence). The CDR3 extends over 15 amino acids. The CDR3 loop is CSARGATGPINEQFF. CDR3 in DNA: TGCAGTGCTAGAGGGGCGACAGGGCCTATCAATGAGCAGTTCTTC.

CDR3 in amino acids: CASSLIQVGQETQYF. CDR3 sequence (DNA): TGTGCCAGCAGCTTGATACAGGTCGGCCAAGAGACCCAGTACTTC. The rearrangement joins TRBV5-4 to TRBJ2-5; possible D gene TRBD1, 5 bases. This CDR3 spans 15 amino acids. Deletions cut 1 base from V and 1 base from J, with 11 bases between. The germline V gene encodes CDR1 SGHNT and CDR2 YYREEE (reference sequence).

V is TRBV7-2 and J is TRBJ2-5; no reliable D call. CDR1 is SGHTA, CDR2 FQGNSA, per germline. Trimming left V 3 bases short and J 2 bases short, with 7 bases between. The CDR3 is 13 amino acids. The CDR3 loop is CASSFGRQETQYF. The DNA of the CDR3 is TGTGCCAGCAGCTTCGGCAGACAAGAGACCCAGTACTTC.